What follows are 5 T cell receptor beta chains derived from one specimen sequenced in a study of Ad26.COV2.S vaccination and SARS-CoV-2 variants. Treatment in this sample: some 20 received Ad26.COV2.S at low or high dose, single or two shots; roughly five received placebo; per-sample allocation not given. Sampling was performed 63 days after the first vaccine or placebo injection. Sequenced by immunoSEQ multiplex PCR; TCRdb stores in-frame clones only, minus some. Found here are a few hundred thousand clones, around 90% of them singletons; the top ten hold 5.5%. Here the sequenced sample was peripheral blood, taken in a trial of Ad26.COV2.S vaccine versus placebo. The receptors here all came from a person aged 18-65 years who received the Ad26.COV2.S COVID-19 vaccine or a placebo.

J is TRBJ2-1 and V is TRBV7-6; D unresolved. The V gene's germline CDR1 is SGHVS and CDR2 FNYEAQ. This CDR3 comprises 12 residues. V shed 3 bases and J shed 12 bases, with 12 bases lying between them. The CDR3 is CASSFEAKVQFF. DNA for the CDR3: TGTGCCAGCAGCTTTGAGGCGAAGGTGCAGTTCTTC.

The rearrangement links TRBV4-2 to TRBJ2-5, with TRBD2 identical over 12 bases. The CDR3 sequence is 18 residues long. The ends lost 3 bases at V and 4 bases at J; junction bases unmatched: 12. Per the germline V gene, CDR1 is LGHNA and CDR2 is YNFKEQ. The CDR3 nucleotides read TGTGCCAGCAGCCAGGATAGACTAGCGGGAGTGTCCACAGAGACCCAGTACTTC. This gives the protein CASSQDRLAGVSTETQYF.

The J gene is TRBJ1-2, the V gene TRBV5-1, with D tentatively TRBD1 (5 bases). The ends were cut back, 0 bases at V and 4 bases at J, with 13 bases in the middle. This CDR3 contains 15 residues. Germline assignment: CDR1 SGHRS and CDR2 YFSETQ. The CDR3 DNA sequence: TGCGCCAGCAGCTTGGCCCCGGGGGGGGTCTATGGCTACACCTTC. Its translation is CASSLAPGGVYGYTF.

In its sample, this clone was seen once. In nucleotides, the CDR3 is TGTGCCAGCAGCTCCCAAGGGGACTGGTATAAGGGATACGAGCAGTACTTC. The encoded protein is CASSSQGDWYKGYEQYF. This chain joins TRBV13 and TRBJ2-7, with D tentatively TRBD2 (6 bases). Trimming left V 4 bases short and J 4 bases short, with 23 bases between. The CDR3 is 17 amino acids. Germline loops: CDR1 PRHDT, CDR2 FYEKMQ (reference sequence).

The chain couples TRBV7-8 to TRBJ2-7, with a weak D call TRBD2 (6 bases). Trimming removed 5 bases from V and 5 bases from J, with 13 bases in between. The CDR3 is made up of 13 amino acids. Germline values: CDR1 SGHVS, CDR2 FQNEAQ. Here the CDR3 reads CASSRLAIDEQYF. The CDR3 DNA sequence: TGTGCCAGCAGCCGTCTAGCGATCGACGAGCAGTACTTC.